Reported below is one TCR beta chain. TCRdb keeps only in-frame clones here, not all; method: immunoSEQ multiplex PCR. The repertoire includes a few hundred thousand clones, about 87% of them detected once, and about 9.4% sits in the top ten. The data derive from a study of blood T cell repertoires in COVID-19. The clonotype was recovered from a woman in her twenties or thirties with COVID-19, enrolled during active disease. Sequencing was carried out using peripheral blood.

For the CDR3, the DNA is TGTGCCAGCAGCGTAGAGGCTAGCGGGAGCGCCGGGGAGCTGTTTTTT. Translating gives CASSVEASGSAGELFF. The rearrangement links TRBV9 to TRBJ2-2; 10 bases line up with TRBD2. V lost 0 bases, J lost 6 bases, and 5 bases stayed unmatched. The CDR3 spans 16 residues. Germline assignment: CDR1 SGDLS and CDR2 YYNGEE.